This TCR beta chain was obtained from a study of T cells in Graves' hyperthyroidism and ophthalmopathy. Study background: Peripheral blood collection took place at initial diagnosis, before any treatment. Findings and caveats of the study: Appearing also in blood were most of the thyroid clonotypes expanded above 0.001. For ophthalmopathy, model prediction preceded onset by a median roughly 5.9 months.

Comment on this clonotype: Its cognate antigen is unknown.

The V gene's germline CDR1 is ENHRY and CDR2 SYGVKD. V shed 6 bases and J shed 1 base, with 9 bases lying between them. This CDR3 is 13 amino acids long. Researchers took RNA transcripts and amplified the TCR beta CDR3 regions from them. In the first-round RT-PCR of the TCR CDR3, the HTBI primer set was used. TCRdb fed the multiplex PCR reads into MiXCR, producing one record per CDR3 protein. The repertoire holds 750,000 to 950,000 distinct CDR3 sequences, with roughly 40% as singletons. This chain links TRBV10-3 with TRBJ1-1; D uncertain. The sequenced sample was blood. This receptor was identified in a man aged 18 to 30 with Graves' hyperthyroidism. The CDR3 reads CAISNYPNTEAFF. The CDR3 DNA sequence: TGTGCCATCAGCAACTATCCGAACACTGAAGCTTTCTTT.